This T cell receptor beta chain is drawn from a study of graft-versus-host responses after intestinal transplantation. CDR1 and CDR2 (germline): SQVTM, ANQGSEA. This CDR3 region has 13 residues. The germline V and J ends were trimmed by 3 bases and 0 bases, with 8 bases remaining between them. The table came from immunoSEQ multiplex PCR; TCRdb's copy has only in-frame clones and leaves some out. The table has about 85,000 clones, around 84% seen once; the top ten hold roughly 0.8%. Concerning this clone itself: Its target is unknown.

The TCR sequence derives from a human donor who received an intestinal transplant. The sequences come from unstimulated CD4+ T cells sorted from spleen or lymph node cells, collected before intestinal transplant. The genes are TRBV29-1 and TRBJ1-1; no clear D gene. CDR3 protein: CSVERNLNTEAFF. The CDR3 coding sequence is TGCAGCGTTGAGAGAAACCTGAACACTGAAGCTTTCTTT.